The rows below give T cell receptor beta chains drawn from one sample of a study of response to subunit inactivated influenza vaccine. A single record per CDR3 protein comes from TCRdb applying MiXCR to the RT-PCR reads. Of more than 700,000 distinct CDR3 sequences in the sample, 21% are singletons; the top ten hold about a tenth. Specimen: PBMCs from blood, collected 5 days after vaccination. All receptors come from a man aged 45-60 years who received an inactivated influenza vaccine. The CDR3 runs from the conserved cysteine through the conserved F or W. The D gene is left open where the match is weak. Only part of the rows carry a size: once, few, many, or a class if the clone is expanded.

CDR3 length,D gene,clone size,V gene,J gene,CDR3 DNA,CDR3 protein
14,.,.,TRBV15,TRBJ2-2,TGTGCCACCAGCAGAGATATTGGTACCGGGGAGCTGTTTTTT,CATSRDIGTGELFF
15,.,.,TRBV24-1,TRBJ1-2,TGTGCCACCAGTGGGGGCCGGGACACCTACTATGGCTACACCTTC,CATSGGRDTYYGYTF
15,TRBD2,.,TRBV7-9,TRBJ2-1,TGTGCCAGCAGCCCCTCCCTCGGACTAGGACGAGAGCAGTTCTTC,CASSPSLGLGREQFF
14,.,few,TRBV7-9,TRBJ2-2,TGTGCCAGCAACACTGGCACAGGAACTTGGGAGCTGTTTTTT,CASNTGTGTWELFF
12,.,many,TRBV29-1,TRBJ2-7,TGCAGCGTTGGCGCCTACTCCTACGAGCAGTACTTC,CSVGAYSYEQYF
13,TRBD1,few,TRBV29-1,TRBJ2-7,TGCAGCGTTGAAACAGGGGTCTCCTACGAGCAGTACTTC,CSVETGVSYEQYF
12,TRBD2,.,TRBV24-1,TRBJ2-1,TGTGCCACCAGTAACACGCGGGAGGAGTTGTTCTTC,CATSNTREELFF
14,.,few,TRBV6-5,TRBJ2-1,TGTGCCAGCAGTTACTCGCCCTCGAGCTATGAGCAGTTCTTC,CASSYSPSSYEQFF
16,.,few,TRBV6-2/TRBV6-3,TRBJ2-7,TGTGCCAGCAGTTCACAACCCTTACAGTTTTCCTACGAGCAGTACTTC,CASSSQPLQFSYEQYF
15,TRBD1,.,TRBV5-6,TRBJ2-1,TGTGCCAGCAGCCAAGGGGGCAGAAGCTCCAATGAGCAGTTCTTC,CASSQGGRSSNEQFF
17,.,.,TRBV28,TRBJ2-1,TGTGCCAGCAGTTTAAAACAGGGCCCTACCACAGTGGATGAGCAGTTCTTC,CASSLKQGPTTVDEQFF
14,.,.,TRBV27,TRBJ2-2,TGTGCCAGCGCGGTGGGGCGGCGTACCGGGGAGCTGTTTTTT,CASAVGRRTGELFF
13,TRBD2,few,TRBV4-3,TRBJ2-1,TGCGCCAGCAGCCGGAGCGGGAGAGATGAGCAGTTCTTC,CASSRSGRDEQFF
14,TRBD2,.,TRBV12-5,TRBJ2-7,TGTGCCTCCTCCGGGACTAGCGGGAGATGGGAGCAGTACTTC,CASSGTSGRWEQYF
13,TRBD2,few,TRBV9,TRBJ2-1,TGTGCCAGCAGTGGGACTAGTTTTGCTGAGCAGTTCTTC,CASSGTSFAEQFF
15,.,few,TRBV5-5,TRBJ2-7,TGTGCCAGCAGCCGAGACGGGACACGTTTCTACGAGCAGTACTTC,CASSRDGTRFYEQYF
14,.,few,TRBV6-1,TRBJ2-4,TGTGCCAGCAGTGAAGGGCTTCTCAAAAACATTCAGTACTTC,CASSEGLLKNIQYF
16,.,few,TRBV5-1,TRBJ2-3,TGCGCCAGCAGCTTAGGCCAGCCCCTTAGCACAGATACGCAGTATTTT,CASSLGQPLSTDTQYF
14,.,.,TRBV11-2,TRBJ2-1,TGTGCCAGCAGCCTCCAAGGGACCTACAATGAGCAGTTCTTC,CASSLQGTYNEQFF
16,.,.,TRBV6-1,TRBJ2-1,TGTGCCAGCAGTGAACGCTCAAACCCTACCTACAATGAGCAGTTCTTC,CASSERSNPTYNEQFF
19,TRBD2,few,TRBV27,TRBJ2-2,TGTGCCAGCAGTCCGGGGGGGACTAGCGGGGCCCGATACACCGGGGAGCTGTTTTTT,CASSPGGTSGARYTGELFF
13,TRBD1,few,TRBV20-1,TRBJ2-1,TGCAGTGCGGTGACAGGGATTTACAATGAGCAGTTCTTC,CSAVTGIYNEQFF
20,TRBD2,once,TRBV9,TRBJ2-2,TGTGCCAGCAGCGTAGCTCGGTCTAGCGGGAGGACCCTAGACACCGGGGAGCTGTGTTTT,CASSVARSSGRTLDTGELCF
15,TRBD1,.,TRBV5-5,TRBJ1-2,TGTGCCAGCAGCTTTATGGTCAGGGGGACCTATGGCTACACCTTC,CASSFMVRGTYGYTF
15,TRBD2,.,TRBV20-1,TRBJ2-1,TGCAGTGCTACTGGGACTAGCGGGAGGAATAGTGAGCAGTTCTTC,CSATGTSGRNSEQFF
16,TRBD1,.,TRBV28,TRBJ1-3,TGTGCCAGCAGACCCGGACAGGGGGTACCTGGAAACACCATATATTTT,CASRPGQGVPGNTIYF
14,.,many,TRBV7-8,TRBJ2-5,TGTGCCAGCAGCTTAGCCTGGGATTTTGAGACCCAGTACTTC,CASSLAWDFETQYF
17,.,few,TRBV6-5,TRBJ2-2,TGTGCCAGCAGTTACTCGAGAGGAAGGTACAACACCGGGGAGCTGTTTTTT,CASSYSRGRYNTGELFF
15,.,few,TRBV7-3,TRBJ2-1,TGTGCCAGCAGCGCGTGGGGACCACGCTACAATGAGCAGTTCTTC,CASSAWGPRYNEQFF
15,TRBD1,.,TRBV20-1,TRBJ1-2,TGCAGTGCTAGAGAATCACGGCAGGGGGCGGGTGGCTACACCTTC,CSARESRQGAGGYTF
12,.,many,TRBV6-6,TRBJ1-5,TGTGCCAGCAGAAATGGGAATCAGCCCCAGCATTTT,CASRNGNQPQHF
16,TRBD2,few,TRBV10-3,TRBJ2-7,TGTGCCATCAGTGAGTCTAGCGGGAGGACCCCCTACGAGCAGTACTTC,CAISESSGRTPYEQYF
14,.,.,TRBV29-1,TRBJ2-7,TGCAGCGTGTTCGGGACACCGGTTGTTGACGAGCAGTACTTC,CSVFGTPVVDEQYF
16,.,.,TRBV20-1,TRBJ2-6,TGCAGTGCTATCTTACCGCGTTACTCTGGGGCCAACGTCCTGACTTTC,CSAILPRYSGANVLTF
17,TRBD2,.,TRBV7-6,TRBJ2-7,TGTGCCAGCAGCTTAGTCCCTCCCGTGGGGGGGTCCTACGAGCAGTACTTC,CASSLVPPVGGSYEQYF
14,.,.,TRBV20-1,TRBJ2-1,TGCAGTGCTCTCCCCGGGGGGCCACGCAATGAGCAGTTCTTC,CSALPGGPRNEQFF
14,.,.,TRBV5-6,TRBJ2-1,TGTGCCAGCAGTATGGTGGGGGGCTCCAATGAGCAGTTCTTC,CASSMVGGSNEQFF
13,.,few,TRBV6-1,TRBJ2-7,TGTGCCAGCAGTAAGACAGTCTCCTACGAGCAGTACTTC,CASSKTVSYEQYF
17,TRBD2,.,TRBV5-1,TRBJ2-1,TGCGCCAGCAGCTTGGTCCTAGCGGAAACCACCTACAATGAGCAGTTCTTC,CASSLVLAETTYNEQFF
17,TRBD2,many,TRBV12-3/TRBV12-4,TRBJ2-7,TGTGCCAGCAGTCCACCGGTCGGGGTCGGGGGGTATGGTGAGCAGTACTTC,CASSPPVGVGGYGEQYF
16,TRBD2,.,TRBV6-1,TRBJ2-2,TGTGCCAGCATAGGGACTAGCGGGCCTAACACCGGGGAGCTGTTTTTT,CASIGTSGPNTGELFF
16,.,.,TRBV27,TRBJ2-1,TGTGCCAGCAGTTTAACAGGCTCCCACTCCTACAATGAGCAGTTCTTC,CASSLTGSHSYNEQFF
13,.,.,TRBV20-1,TRBJ2-1,TGCAGTGTACCGGGGCTAGCGCGAAGTGAGCAGTTCTTC,CSVPGLARSEQFF